The clone carrying this T cell receptor (beta chain) was seen at least ten times. The missing CDR3 end, 3 residues past where the read stops, is filled in from the germline J gene. This sample stems from a study of T cell clonality in common variable immunodeficiency. Sequencing input was equivalent genomic DNA from CVID and controls. The method was immunoSEQ multiplex PCR; TCRdb's version includes in-frame clones alone and lacks a portion of them. Recorded here are approximately 75,000 clones, none singletons. V was trimmed by 8 bases and J by 2 bases, leaving 13 bases between them. Germline loops: CDR1 LNHDA, CDR2 SQIVND (reference sequence). The CDR3 contains 13 residues.

This clonotype was obtained from a person between 18 and 75 years old in good health. What was sequenced was peripheral blood mononuclear cells. J is TRBJ2-7 and V is TRBV19; D call uncertain. CDR3 DNA, as far as it was read: TGTGCCAGTTCTGACACGCCCGCCTACGAG. Protein: CASSDTPAYE. The whole CDR3 sequence reads CASSDTPAYEQYF.